One and the same sample provided the 31 T cell receptor beta chains below, sequenced in a study of chemoradiotherapy in HPV16-positive cancers. Produced via immunoSEQ multiplex PCR; TCRdb's table is partial and in-frame only. This sample has 30,000 to 35,000 clones, with nearly 90% found just once. Sequenced here: blood, sampled from a patient who underwent chemoradiotherapy. These receptors were obtained from a human donor with HPV-associated anogenital cancer.

V gene TRBV9 combines with J gene TRBJ2-5; 7 bases line up with TRBD1. Germline CDR1 reads SGDLS; CDR2 reads YYNGEE. CDR3 length: 15 residues. The V segment lost 3 bases and the J segment 1 base; nucleotides outside the gene matches: 6. CDR3 in DNA: TGTGCCAGCAGCGCCTTGGGACAGATCCAAGAGACCCAGTACTTC. Its protein product is CASSALGQIQETQYF.

The chain is built from TRBV6-1 and TRBJ2-7, with D possibly TRBD2 on 6 matching bases. The CDR3 is 14 residues long. The germline gives CDR1 MNHNS, CDR2 SASEGT. The V and J ends lost 7 bases and 0 bases respectively, with 13 bases between them. CDR3 in DNA: TGTGCCAGCACCCAAAGCGGGCGCTCCTACGAGCAGTACTTC. Translated: CASTQSGRSYEQYF.

The chain has TRBV11-2 and TRBJ2-3; 11 bases are a match to TRBD2. This CDR3 is 16 amino acids long. Germline V gives CDR1 SGHAT, CDR2 FQNNGV. J gave up 4 bases and V 4 bases, and 7 bases lay outside the gene matches. CDR3 bases: TGTGCCAGCAGCTCGGAGACTAGCGGGGCCCCAGATACGCAGTATTTT. Protein product: CASSSETSGAPDTQYF.

This sequence joins TRBV18 and TRBJ2-5; D is possibly TRBD2 (5 bases). V was trimmed by 3 bases and J by 8 bases, leaving 10 bases between them. The germline gives CDR1 KGHSH, CDR2 LQKENI. This CDR3 comprises 12 residues. CDR3 residues: CASSPRTRTQYF. CDR3 DNA: TGTGCCAGCTCACCCCGCACTAGAACCCAGTACTTC.

DNA of the CDR3: TGTGCCAGCATCTACTCAGGGGCCAATCAGCCCCAGCATTTT. Translated: CASIYSGANQPQHF. The chain couples TRBV28 to TRBJ1-5, with D perhaps TRBD1 (6 bases). The CDR3 is 14 amino acids. Germline CDR1 MDHEN, CDR2 SYDVKM. With 7 bases removed from V and 3 bases from J, the gap between germline ends came to 13 bases.

As to this clone: The junction does not match germline at one end; this may be a read error. The chain carries TRBV7-7 and TRBJ2-1; 10 bases align to TRBD2. The CDR3 is made up of 15 amino acids. Looked up from germline, CDR1 is SSHAT and CDR2 is FNYEAQ (reference sequence). The CDR3 protein is CASSAGTSAYNEQFF. The CDR3 DNA follows: TGTGCTAGCAGCGCCGGGACTAGCGCCTACAATGAGCAGTTCTTC.

The chain employs TRBV19 and TRBJ2-5; 7 positions agree with TRBD1. The CDR3 sequence is 14 residues long. The trim removed 3 bases at V and 4 bases at J, leaving 5 bases unmatched. Germline V gene lookup returns CDR1 LNHDA and CDR2 SQIVND (reference sequence). The CDR3 DNA is TGTGCCAGTAGTATCCGACAGGGTGGAGAGACCCAGTACTTC. Translated, it gives CASSIRQGGETQYF.

This chain links TRBV11-2 with TRBJ2-1; TRBD2 matches at 13 bases. Germline CDR1 and CDR2: SGHAT and FQNNGV. The CDR3 is 15 amino acids. V was pared by 4 bases and J by 7 bases, with 4 bases of the junction left unmatched. The CDR3 sequence is CASSSGTSGMNEQFF. CDR3 DNA: TGTGCCAGCAGCTCCGGGACTAGCGGGATGAATGAGCAGTTCTTC.

This chain uses TRBV10-3 with TRBJ1-2, with D uncertain. V lost 4 bases to trimming and J lost 10 bases, with 10 bases between them. From germline, CDR1 is ENHRY and CDR2 SYGVKD. The CDR3 has 11 amino acids. CDR3 protein: CAISVGRDYTF. The DNA for the CDR3 is TGTGCCATCAGTGTTGGAAGAGACTACACCTTC.

The chain links TRBV5-1 to TRBJ2-1; D not certain. This CDR3 is built from 14 residues. V lost 4 bases to trimming and J lost 5 bases, with 13 bases between them. The germline CDR1 and CDR2 sequences are SGHRS and YFSETQ. The CDR3 here is CASSVGPANNEQFF. CDR3 sequence (DNA): TGCGCCAGCAGCGTCGGGCCAGCGAACAATGAGCAGTTCTTC.

CDR3 sequence: CASSPTILRFYEQYF. The CDR3 coding sequence is TGTGCCAGCAGTCCCACGATCCTCCGCTTCTACGAGCAGTACTTC. The chain carries TRBV2 and TRBJ2-7, with unresolved D. Germline CDR1 is SNHLY and CDR2 is FYNNEI. Trimming took off 5 bases at V and 3 bases at J, with 17 bases between the two ends. The length of the CDR3 is 15 residues.

The chain links TRBV2 to TRBJ1-4; D call uncertain. The CDR3 runs 15 residues. The V gene's germline CDR1 is SNHLY and CDR2 FYNNEI. The V end was cut by 5 bases, the J end by 5 bases, with 15 bases between. CDR3 bases: TGTGCCAGCAGTTTTGCGGACGTCGCAAATGAAAAACTGTTTTTT. It translates to CASSFADVANEKLFF. The full variable domain, with the rest looked up from reference TRBV2 and TRBJ1-4, is EPEVTQTPSHQVTQMGQEVILRCVPISNHLYFYWYRQILGQKVEFLVSFYNNEISEKSEIFDDQFSVERPDGSNFTLKIRSTKLEDSAMYFCASSFADVANEKLFFGSGTQLSVL.

V is TRBV4-3 and J is TRBJ1-3; the D gene is possibly TRBD1 (5 bases). The germline V and J ends were trimmed by 5 bases and 3 bases, with 14 bases remaining between them. CDR3 length equals 15 residues. Germline CDR1 reads LGHNA; CDR2 reads YSLEER. The DNA of the CDR3 is TGCGCCAGCAGCTATTCGGGGGAGCTTGGAAACACCATATATTTT. Its translation is CASSYSGELGNTIYF.

This chain joins TRBV10-1 and TRBJ2-2; D uncertain. The germline CDR1 and CDR2 sequences are WNHNN and SYGVQD (reference sequence). The germline V and J ends were trimmed by 2 bases and 1 base, with 11 bases remaining between them. There are 16 residues in the CDR3. The CDR3 DNA reads as TGCGCCAGCAGTGAGAGGCGAACGGGGAACACCGGGGAGCTGTTTTTT. It yields the protein CASSERRTGNTGELFF.

This clone was seen a single time. The chain carries TRBV5-1 and TRBJ2-1, with TRBD2 matching 10 bases. CDR3 size: 15 residues. Germline assignment: CDR1 SGHRS and CDR2 YFSETQ. J lost 4 bases, V lost 4 bases, and 5 bases had no gene match. The CDR3 loop is CASSPPAGGYNEQFF. In DNA, the CDR3 is TGCGCCAGCAGCCCTCCAGCGGGAGGGTACAATGAGCAGTTCTTC. Filled out from reference TRBV5-1 and TRBJ2-1, the complete variable domain reads KAGVTQTPRYLIKTRGQQVTLSCSPISGHRSVSWYQQTPGQGLQFLFEYFSETQRNKGNFPGRFSGRQFSNSRSEMNVSTLELGDSALYLCASSPPAGGYNEQFFGPGTRLTVL.

The CDR3 nucleotides are TGTGCCAGCGGACTGCCTAGCACAGATACGCAGTATTTT. It encodes CASGLPSTDTQYF. The V and J genes are TRBV2 and TRBJ2-3; TRBD2 might be the D (5 bases). Trimming removed 8 bases at V and 0 bases at J, with 9 bases between. The CDR3 loop spans 13 amino acids. Germline-derived CDR1 and CDR2 are SNHLY and FYNNEI.

The chain employs TRBV19 and TRBJ2-6; the D gene is possibly TRBD2 (7 bases). This CDR3 comprises 15 residues. Germline V lookup: CDR1 LNHDA, CDR2 SQIVND (reference sequence). Trimming took off 7 bases at V and 3 bases at J, with 13 bases between the two ends. The CDR3 reads CASNRGAIGANVLTF. CDR3 in DNA: TGTGCCAGTAACCGGGGGGCGATTGGGGCCAACGTCCTGACTTTC.

V gene TRBV19 combines with J gene TRBJ1-1; tentatively, D is TRBD1 (6 bases). The CDR3 sequence is 15 residues long. In germline, CDR1 is LNHDA, CDR2 SQIVND (reference sequence). V lost 5 bases and J lost 3, with 16 bases in between. The CDR3 loop is CASSLTGKSDTEAFF. The DNA for the CDR3 is TGTGCCAGTAGTCTGACAGGAAAATCAGACACTGAAGCTTTCTTT.

The gene calls are TRBV6-1 and TRBJ2-2, with D hard to call. Trimming removed 1 base at V and 4 bases at J, with 10 bases between. CDR3 length: 15 amino acids. Germline assignment: CDR1 MNHNS and CDR2 SASEGT. The DNA of the CDR3 is TGTGCCAGCAGTGAAGGGAAAATCATCACCGGGGAGCTGTTTTTT. Residues: CASSEGKIITGELFF.

This clone was picked up one time. This rearrangement joins TRBV6-5 to TRBJ2-7; D uncertain. CDR1 MNHEY and CDR2 SVGAGI come from the germline V gene. This CDR3 has 15 residues. V gave up 0 bases and J gave up 2 bases, with 11 bases separating them. As DNA, the CDR3 is TGTGCCAGCAGTTACTCCATCCTGGGGACCTACGAGCAGTACTTC. Residues: CASSYSILGTYEQYF.

The chain couples TRBV5-6 to TRBJ1-1; weak D call: TRBD1 (6 bases). This CDR3 has 14 amino acids. The germline V gene has CDR1 SGHDT and CDR2 YYEEEE. V was trimmed by 1 base and J by 0 bases, leaving 7 bases between them. The chain's CDR3 is CASSLWDMNTEAFF. For the CDR3, the DNA is TGTGCCAGCAGCTTGTGGGACATGAACACTGAAGCTTTCTTT.

The chain employs TRBV5-5 and TRBJ2-1, with 9 bases fitting TRBD1. Unmatched junction bases numbered 6, after V lost 0 bases and J lost 2 bases. CDR3 size: 17 residues. Looked up from germline, CDR1 is SGHKS and CDR2 is YYEKEE (reference sequence). CDR3 sequence reads: CASSLAGQGEPYNEQFF. The CDR3 nucleotides read TGTGCCAGCAGCTTGGCGGGACAGGGAGAGCCCTACAATGAGCAGTTCTTC.

The chain joins TRBV21-1 to TRBJ1-2. TRBV21-1 constitutes a pseudogene. CDR3 length equals 15 residues. The CDR3 DNA reads as TGTGCCAGCAGCATTCCAAGGCCGGGCCCCTATGGCTACACCTTC. This gives the protein CASSIPRPGPYGYTF.

The chain employs TRBV5-4 and TRBJ2-7; D is uncertain. CDR1 and CDR2 from the germline V gene are SGHNT and YYREEE (reference sequence). The CDR3 has 15 residues. V gave up 2 bases and J gave up 3 bases, with 15 bases separating them. The CDR3 sequence: CASSFGDRRIYEQYF. DNA of the CDR3: TGTGCCAGCAGCTTCGGCGACCGACGGATCTACGAGCAGTACTTC.

The chain couples TRBV30 to TRBJ1-2; no firm D call. Germline assignment: CDR1 GTSNPN and CDR2 SVGIG (reference sequence). V lost 6 bases and J 5 bases, leaving 10 bases between the germline ends. The CDR3 runs 11 residues. The CDR3 reads CACNLGYGYTF. CDR3 nucleotide sequence: TGTGCCTGCAACCTTGGGTATGGCTACACCTTC.

This clone was seen a single time. The CDR3 is CALIRDRPYEQYF. CDR3 coding DNA: TGTGCCTTAATCCGGGACAGGCCCTACGAGCAGTACTTC. This sequence joins TRBV30 and TRBJ2-7; TRBD1 aligns across 8 bases. Germline V CDR1 and CDR2: GTSNPN, SVGIG (reference sequence). V lost 7 bases, J lost 2 bases, and 7 bases stayed unmatched. The CDR3 loop spans 13 amino acids. Combining the CDR3 with reference TRBV30 and TRBJ2-7 gives the whole variable domain SQTIHQWPATLVQPVGSPLSLECTVEGTSNPNLYWYRQAAGRGLQLLFYSVGIGQISSEVPQNLSASRPQDRQFILSSKKLLLSDSGFYLCALIRDRPYEQYFGPGTRLTVT.

The chain carries TRBV11-2 and TRBJ2-7, with a weak D call TRBD1 (5 bases). The CDR3 runs to 12 residues. Trimming took 5 bases from V and 3 from J, leaving 8 bases between them. CDR1 and CDR2 from the germline V gene are SGHAT and FQNNGV. The CDR3 DNA follows: TGTGCCAGCAGCCAGACAGTCTACGAGCAGTACTTC. Its translation is CASSQTVYEQYF.

The V gene is TRBV4-3, the J gene TRBJ1-2; maybe TRBD1 (5 bases). Germline V gene sequence: CDR1 LGHNA, CDR2 YSLEER. The CDR3 spans 16 residues. V was trimmed by 1 base and J by 5 bases, leaving 17 bases between them. The CDR3 DNA sequence: TGCGCCAGCAGCCAAGGAGAGGACGTAGGGGTTTATGGCTACACCTTC. Amino acids: CASSQGEDVGVYGYTF.

This chain links TRBV6-1 with TRBJ2-7; D remains ambiguous. V shed 7 bases and J shed 3 bases, with 7 bases lying between them. The germline CDR1 and CDR2 sequences are MNHNS and SASEGT. This CDR3 is built from 11 residues. CDR3 nucleotides: TGTGCCAGCATCCTCTTCTACGAGCAGTACTTC. Its translation is CASILFYEQYF.

The V and J genes are TRBV18 and TRBJ1-6; D call uncertain. Looked up from germline, CDR1 is KGHSH and CDR2 is LQKENI. The V and J ends lost 5 bases and 7 bases respectively, with 15 bases between them. This CDR3 region has 15 residues. For the CDR3, the DNA is TGTGCCAGCTCATCCACGACGGCCGCGAATTCACCCCTCCACTTT. Translating gives CASSSTTAANSPLHF.

CDR3 nucleotide sequence: TGTGCCAGCAGACCCGGGACAGGGGATCAGCCCCAGCATTTT. Amino acid sequence: CASRPGTGDQPQHF. V usage is TRBV2 and J usage is TRBJ1-5, with 10 bases that match TRBD1. Trimming cost V 6 bases and J 5 bases; bases outside gene matches: 4. Germline V CDR1 and CDR2: SNHLY, FYNNEI. This CDR3 has 14 residues.